This T cell receptor beta chain was observed in a study of blood T cell repertoires in COVID-19. Study as a whole: Samples came from the United States, Italy and Spain, spanning acute and convalescent COVID-19. T cells, B-cell-depleted T cells, or PBMCs supplied cDNA or gDNA.

In the source study's methods: Scientists estimated how many nucleated cells there were by amplifying reference gene primers. The assay was immunoSEQ multiplex PCR, and TCRdb's table has in-frame clones only and misses some. V, J and clone size are those of that table, while D and trimming were read from the DNA. The table shows approximately 210,000 clones, with approximately 80% occurring only once. Followed longitudinally, the Seattle patients had been enrolled during active infection. V dropped 2 bases and J dropped 1 base, with 17 bases sitting between them. The CDR3 has 17 residues. This clonotype was obtained from a man between 60 and 70 years old with COVID-19, enrolled during active disease. What was sequenced was peripheral blood. This chain connects TRBV23-1 to TRBJ1-1; D perhaps matches TRBD1 (6 bases). TRBV23-1 is known as an ORF, though its function is uncertain. CDR3: CASSQRGCASPNTEAFF. The CDR3 DNA is TGCGCCAGCAGTCAAAGGGGGTGCGCCAGTCCGAACACTGAAGCTTTCTTT.